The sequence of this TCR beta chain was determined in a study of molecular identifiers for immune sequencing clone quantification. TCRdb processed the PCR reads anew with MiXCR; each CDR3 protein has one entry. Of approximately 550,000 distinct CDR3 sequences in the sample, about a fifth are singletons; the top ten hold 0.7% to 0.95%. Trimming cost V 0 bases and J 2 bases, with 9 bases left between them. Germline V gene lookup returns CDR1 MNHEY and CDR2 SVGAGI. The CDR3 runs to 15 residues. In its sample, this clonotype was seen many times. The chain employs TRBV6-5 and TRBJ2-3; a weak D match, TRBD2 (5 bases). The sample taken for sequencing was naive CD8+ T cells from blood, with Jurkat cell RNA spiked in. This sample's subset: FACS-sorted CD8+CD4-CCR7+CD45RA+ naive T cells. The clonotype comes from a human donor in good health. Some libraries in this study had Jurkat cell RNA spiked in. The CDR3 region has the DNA TGTGCCAGCAGTTACTCGGACTCCCACACAGATACGCAGTATTTT. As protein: CASSYSDSHTDTQYF.